This T cell receptor beta chain was sequenced in a study of beta chain features in type 1 diabetes. Overall study context: When patients were set against healthy donors, age, gender and cell yields were similar.

On this clone itself: The antigen remains undetermined.

As every portion of the isolated RNA was reverse transcribed, the sequencing read expressed TCRB transcripts. Method: immunoSEQ multiplex PCR; TCRdb's copy keeps in-frame clones and lacks some. This repertoire shows under 250,000 clones, about 30% found once; its top ten account for under 5%. Findings and limits, study-wide: Although PCR might favor shorter templates, it would do so equally in patients and controls.

Germline V lookup: CDR1 MNHNS, CDR2 SASEGT. The CDR3 extends over 13 amino acids. Trimming took off 1 base at V and 9 bases at J, with 7 bases between the two ends. Every donor provided one heparinised blood draw, which averaged roughly 120 mL. The chain carries TRBV6-1 and TRBJ1-6; the D is unclear. Sequencing was carried out using central memory CD4+ T cells from blood. This TCR came from a man aged 25 to 45 in good health. The CDR3, as DNA: TGTGCCAGCAGTGAAGAACCTATTTCACCCCTCCACTTT. It is translated as CASSEEPISPLHF.